A selection of T cell receptor beta chains follows, all from one sample in a study of PD-1 blockade in classical Hodgkin lymphoma. Assay: immunoSEQ multiplex PCR; the TCRdb copy retains only in-frame clones and omits some. The sample comprises about 2,400 clones, roughly 63% of which are singletons, and around 30% rests with the top ten. The sequencing here drew on peripheral blood mononuclear cells (PBMCs), taken at baseline. Receptors originate from a human donor with classical Hodgkin lymphoma. Each CDR3 is given with its conserved first and last residue. Fields, in order: D gene, V gene, clone size, J gene, CDR3 DNA, CDR3 protein. D genes are given only for firm matches. Clone sizes are given selectively: once, few, many, or a class where the clone is expanded.

d_gene: -
v_gene: TRBV7-8
abundance: -
j_gene: TRBJ1-5
CDR3nt: TGTGCCAGCAGTCCCGCCCAGGGTCAGCCCCAGCATTTT
CDR3aa: CASSPAQGQPQHF

d_gene: -
v_gene: TRBV6-1
abundance: few
j_gene: TRBJ1-6
CDR3nt: TGTGCCAGCAGCCCAGGCGGGGGCGGGTCACCCCTCCACTTT
CDR3aa: CASSPGGGGSPLHF

d_gene: -
v_gene: TRBV18
abundance: -
j_gene: TRBJ1-5
CDR3nt: TGTGCCAGCCATACGGAGGGACAGCCCCAGCATTTT
CDR3aa: CASHTEGQPQHF

d_gene: -
v_gene: TRBV18
abundance: -
j_gene: TRBJ1-1
CDR3nt: TGTGCCAGCTCACCCGGGAACACTGAAGCTTTCTTT
CDR3aa: CASSPGNTEAFF

d_gene: -
v_gene: TRBV9
abundance: -
j_gene: TRBJ2-1
CDR3nt: TGTGCCAGCTCCCTCGAGAGTTTCTCCTACAATGAGCAGTTCTTC
CDR3aa: CASSLESFSYNEQFF

d_gene: -
v_gene: TRBV4-2
abundance: -
j_gene: TRBJ1-2
CDR3nt: TGTGCCAGCAGCCAACTCCCGGGAGTCTCCTATGGCTACACCTTC
CDR3aa: CASSQLPGVSYGYTF

d_gene: -
v_gene: TRBV28
abundance: once
j_gene: TRBJ1-5
CDR3nt: TGTGCCAGCAGTTTATCGGGCAGGGGACAACAGCCCCAGCATTTT
CDR3aa: CASSLSGRGQQPQHF

d_gene: -
v_gene: TRBV6-9
abundance: -
j_gene: TRBJ2-1
CDR3nt: TGTGCCACGGGCCTCGATGAGCAGTTCTTC
CDR3aa: CATGLDEQFF

d_gene: -
v_gene: TRBV9
abundance: once
j_gene: TRBJ1-2
CDR3nt: TGTGCCAGCAAGGGACACCTTAACTATGGCTACACCTTC
CDR3aa: CASKGHLNYGYTF

d_gene: TRBD2
v_gene: TRBV19
abundance: large
j_gene: TRBJ2-7
CDR3nt: TGTGCCAGTAGTATCTCTAGCGGGGATTTCTACGAGCAGTACTTC
CDR3aa: CASSISSGDFYEQYF

d_gene: TRBD1
v_gene: TRBV29-1
abundance: few
j_gene: TRBJ2-1
CDR3nt: TGCAGCGTTGGATCCCGGGACAGGGGGTTTTGGAATGAGCAGTTCTTC
CDR3aa: CSVGSRDRGFWNEQFF

d_gene: -
v_gene: TRBV7-3
abundance: few
j_gene: TRBJ2-5
CDR3nt: TGTGCCAGCAGCCCCGAAGTAGGGCTGGCCCAGTACTTC
CDR3aa: CASSPEVGLAQYF

d_gene: -
v_gene: TRBV7-6
abundance: medium-sized
j_gene: TRBJ2-3
CDR3nt: TGTGCCAGCAGCGCAACAGGCACAGATACGCAGTATTTT
CDR3aa: CASSATGTDTQYF

d_gene: -
v_gene: TRBV5-4
abundance: -
j_gene: TRBJ2-3
CDR3nt: TGTGCCAGCAGCTTGAGAGGGGGGGGTAGCACAGATACGCAGTATTTT
CDR3aa: CASSLRGGGSTDTQYF

d_gene: -
v_gene: TRBV28
abundance: -
j_gene: TRBJ2-7
CDR3nt: TGTGCCAGCAGACCCACAGGGAAGCACTACGAGCAGTACTTC
CDR3aa: CASRPTGKHYEQYF

d_gene: -
v_gene: TRBV6-1
abundance: -
j_gene: TRBJ1-1
CDR3nt: TGTGCCAGCAGTGAACTCGGGGGACCGAACACTGAAGCTTTCTTT
CDR3aa: CASSELGGPNTEAFF

d_gene: -
v_gene: TRBV7-2
abundance: -
j_gene: TRBJ1-4
CDR3nt: TGTGCCAGCAGCTCAGATGGATTGACTAATGAAAAACTGTTTTTT
CDR3aa: CASSSDGLTNEKLFF

d_gene: -
v_gene: TRBV9
abundance: -
j_gene: TRBJ1-6
CDR3nt: TGTGCCAGCAGCGTATACAGGGACCCGAGCTCCTATAATTCACCCCTCCACTTT
CDR3aa: CASSVYRDPSSYNSPLHF

d_gene: -
v_gene: TRBV10-2
abundance: hyperexpanded
j_gene: TRBJ2-5
CDR3nt: TGCGCCAGCAGTGTTTCACAGGGCCTTGGACCCCAGTACTTC
CDR3aa: CASSVSQGLGPQYF

d_gene: -
v_gene: TRBV19
abundance: few
j_gene: TRBJ1-1
CDR3nt: TGTGCCAGTATTTACTGGGCCCAGGGAGGAACTGAAGCTTTCTTT
CDR3aa: CASIYWAQGGTEAFF

d_gene: TRBD1
v_gene: TRBV5-1
abundance: few
j_gene: TRBJ1-2
CDR3nt: TGCGCCAGCAGCTTGGAAGGACAGGCGAACTATGGCTACACCTTC
CDR3aa: CASSLEGQANYGYTF

d_gene: TRBD1
v_gene: TRBV30
abundance: -
j_gene: TRBJ2-7
CDR3nt: TGTGCCTGGAGCCCGGGACAGGGCAGTAACGAGCAGTACTTC
CDR3aa: CAWSPGQGSNEQYF

d_gene: TRBD2
v_gene: TRBV6-1
abundance: large
j_gene: TRBJ2-5
CDR3nt: TGTGCCAGCAGTGAAGCTGGCGGGGGGGTCCAAGAGACCCAGTACTTC
CDR3aa: CASSEAGGGVQETQYF

d_gene: -
v_gene: TRBV7-8
abundance: few
j_gene: TRBJ2-2
CDR3nt: TGTGCCAGCAGCCCCGCGGGAAGGGGGTACACCGGGGAGCTGTTTTTT
CDR3aa: CASSPAGRGYTGELFF

d_gene: -
v_gene: TRBV28
abundance: -
j_gene: TRBJ1-1
CDR3nt: TGTGCCACCCGGGGAAAGCCTGAAGCTTTCTTT
CDR3aa: CATRGKPEAFF

d_gene: -
v_gene: TRBV5-1
abundance: -
j_gene: TRBJ1-4
CDR3nt: TGCGCCAGCAGCTTGGATGGGGCGCTTAATGAAAAACTGTTTTTT
CDR3aa: CASSLDGALNEKLFF

d_gene: -
v_gene: TRBV19
abundance: large
j_gene: TRBJ2-1
CDR3nt: TGTGCCAGTAGTATAAGCGTCTCCAATGAGCAGTTCTTC
CDR3aa: CASSISVSNEQFF

d_gene: -
v_gene: TRBV5-1
abundance: -
j_gene: TRBJ2-7
CDR3nt: TGCGCCAGCAGCTTGGCCCGGGCCGACGACGAGCAGTACTTC
CDR3aa: CASSLARADDEQYF